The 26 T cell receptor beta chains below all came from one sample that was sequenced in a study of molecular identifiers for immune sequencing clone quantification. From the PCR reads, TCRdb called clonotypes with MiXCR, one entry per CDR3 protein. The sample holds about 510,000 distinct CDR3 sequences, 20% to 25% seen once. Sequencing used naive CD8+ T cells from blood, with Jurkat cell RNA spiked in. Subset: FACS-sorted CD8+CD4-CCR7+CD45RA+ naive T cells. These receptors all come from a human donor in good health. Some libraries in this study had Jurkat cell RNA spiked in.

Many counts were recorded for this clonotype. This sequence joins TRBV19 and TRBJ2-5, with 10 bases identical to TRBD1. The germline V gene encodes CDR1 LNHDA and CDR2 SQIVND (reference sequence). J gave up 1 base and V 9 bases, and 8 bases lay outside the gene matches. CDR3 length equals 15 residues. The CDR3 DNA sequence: TGTGCCAGCAGTTTGGGACAGGGGCCCCAAGAGACCCAGTACTTC. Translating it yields CASSLGQGPQETQYF.

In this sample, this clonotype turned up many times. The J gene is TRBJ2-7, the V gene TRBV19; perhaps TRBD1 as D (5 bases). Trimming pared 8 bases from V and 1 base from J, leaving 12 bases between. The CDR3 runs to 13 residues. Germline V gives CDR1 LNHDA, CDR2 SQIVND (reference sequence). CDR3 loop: CASSATVSYEQYF. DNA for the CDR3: TGTGCCAGTTCTGCGACAGTTTCCTACGAGCAGTACTTC. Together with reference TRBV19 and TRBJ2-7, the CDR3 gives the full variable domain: DGGITQSPKYLFRKEGQNVTLSCEQNLNHDAMYWYRQDPGQGLRLIYYSQIVNDFQKGDIAEGYSVSREKKESFPLTVTSAQKNPTAFYLCASSATVSYEQYFGPGTRLTVT.

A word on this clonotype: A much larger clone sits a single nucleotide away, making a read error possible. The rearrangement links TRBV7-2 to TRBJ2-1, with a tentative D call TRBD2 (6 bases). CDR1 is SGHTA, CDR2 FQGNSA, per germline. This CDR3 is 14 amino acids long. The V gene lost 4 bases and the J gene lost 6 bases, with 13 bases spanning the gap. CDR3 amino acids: CASSSAPGGNEQFF. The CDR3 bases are TGTGCCAGCAGCTCAGCGCCCGGGGGCAATGAGCAGTTCTTC. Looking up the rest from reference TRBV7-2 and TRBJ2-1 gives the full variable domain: GAGVSQSPSNKVTEKGKDVELRCDPISGHTALYWYRQSLGQGLEFLIYFQGNSAPDKSGLPSDRFSAERTGGSVSTLTIQRTQQEDSAVYLCASSSAPGGNEQFFGPGTRLTVL.

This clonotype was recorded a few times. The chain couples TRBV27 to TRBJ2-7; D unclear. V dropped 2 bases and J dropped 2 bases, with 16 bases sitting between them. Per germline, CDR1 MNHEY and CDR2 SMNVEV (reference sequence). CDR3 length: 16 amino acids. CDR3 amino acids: CASSLPLYRKTYEQYF. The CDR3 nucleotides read TGTGCCAGCAGTTTACCGCTTTATAGGAAAACCTACGAGCAGTACTTC.

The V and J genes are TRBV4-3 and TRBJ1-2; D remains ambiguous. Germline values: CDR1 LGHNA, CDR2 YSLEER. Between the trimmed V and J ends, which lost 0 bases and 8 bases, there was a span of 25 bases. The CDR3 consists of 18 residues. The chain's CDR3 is CASSQDLGGVYAQRGYTF. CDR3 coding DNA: TGCGCCAGCAGCCAAGATCTCGGAGGAGTATATGCTCAGAGGGGCTACACCTTC.

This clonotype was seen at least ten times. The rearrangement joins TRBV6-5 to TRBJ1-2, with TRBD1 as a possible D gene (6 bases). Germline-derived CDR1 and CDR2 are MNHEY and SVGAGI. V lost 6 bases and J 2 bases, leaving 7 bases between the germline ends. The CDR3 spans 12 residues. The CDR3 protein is CASSGQNYGYTF. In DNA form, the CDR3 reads TGTGCCAGCAGCGGACAGAACTATGGCTACACCTTC.

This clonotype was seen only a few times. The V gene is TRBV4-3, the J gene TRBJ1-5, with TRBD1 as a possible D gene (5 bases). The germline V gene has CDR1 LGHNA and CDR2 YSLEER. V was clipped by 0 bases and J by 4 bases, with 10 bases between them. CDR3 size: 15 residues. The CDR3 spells CASSQEGTANQPQHF. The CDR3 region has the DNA TGCGCCAGCAGCCAAGAGGGGACGGCGAATCAGCCCCAGCATTTT.

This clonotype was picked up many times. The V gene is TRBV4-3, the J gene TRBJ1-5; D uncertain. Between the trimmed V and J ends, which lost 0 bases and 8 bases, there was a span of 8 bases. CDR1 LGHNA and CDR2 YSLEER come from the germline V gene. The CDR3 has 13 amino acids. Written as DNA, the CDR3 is TGCGCCAGCAGCCAAGAACCCGGTGAGCCCCAGCATTTT. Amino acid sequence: CASSQEPGEPQHF.

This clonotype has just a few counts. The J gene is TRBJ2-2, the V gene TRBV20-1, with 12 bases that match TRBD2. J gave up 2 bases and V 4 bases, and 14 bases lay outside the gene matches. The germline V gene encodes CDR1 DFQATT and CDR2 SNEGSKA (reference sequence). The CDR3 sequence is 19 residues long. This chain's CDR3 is CSATTPRLAGAINTGELFF. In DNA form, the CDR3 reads TGCAGTGCTACGACGCCGAGACTAGCGGGAGCTATCAACACCGGGGAGCTGTTTTTT.

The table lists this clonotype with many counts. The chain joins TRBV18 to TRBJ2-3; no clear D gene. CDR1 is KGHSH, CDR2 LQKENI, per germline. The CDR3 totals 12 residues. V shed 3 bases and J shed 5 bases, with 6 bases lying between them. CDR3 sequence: CASSPNEDTQYF. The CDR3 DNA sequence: TGTGCCAGCTCACCGAATGAAGATACGCAGTATTTT.

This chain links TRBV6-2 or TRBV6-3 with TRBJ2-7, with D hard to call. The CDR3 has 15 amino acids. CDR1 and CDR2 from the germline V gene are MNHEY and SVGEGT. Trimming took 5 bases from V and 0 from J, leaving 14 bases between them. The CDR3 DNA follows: TGTGCCAGCAGTCCAGGACGCCAGAGCTCCTACGAGCAGTACTTC. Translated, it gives CASSPGRQSSYEQYF.

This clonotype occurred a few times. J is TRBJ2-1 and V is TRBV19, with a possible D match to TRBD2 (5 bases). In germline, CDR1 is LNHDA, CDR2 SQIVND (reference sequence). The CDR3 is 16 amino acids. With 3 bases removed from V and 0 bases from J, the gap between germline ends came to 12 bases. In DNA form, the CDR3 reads TGTGCCAGTAGTATTGGAGGCTCGGGCTCCTACAATGAGCAGTTCTTC. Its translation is CASSIGGSGSYNEQFF. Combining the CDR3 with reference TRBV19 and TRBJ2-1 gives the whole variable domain DGGITQSPKYLFRKEGQNVTLSCEQNLNHDAMYWYRQDPGQGLRLIYYSQIVNDFQKGDIAEGYSVSREKKESFPLTVTSAQKNPTAFYLCASSIGGSGSYNEQFFGPGTRLTVL.

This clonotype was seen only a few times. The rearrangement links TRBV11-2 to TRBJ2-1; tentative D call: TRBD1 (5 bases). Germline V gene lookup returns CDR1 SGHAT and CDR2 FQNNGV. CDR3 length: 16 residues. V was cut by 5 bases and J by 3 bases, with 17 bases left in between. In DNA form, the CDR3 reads TGTGCCAGCAGCGTACCCAGGGTAGTAGACTACAATGAGCAGTTCTTC. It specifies CASSVPRVVDYNEQFF.

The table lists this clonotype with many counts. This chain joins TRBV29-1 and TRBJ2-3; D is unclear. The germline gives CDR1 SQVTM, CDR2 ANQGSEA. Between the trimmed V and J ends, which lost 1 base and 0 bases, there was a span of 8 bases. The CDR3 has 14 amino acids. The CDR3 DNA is TGCAGCGTTGAAGGGCTAACTAGCACAGATACGCAGTATTTT. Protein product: CSVEGLTSTDTQYF.

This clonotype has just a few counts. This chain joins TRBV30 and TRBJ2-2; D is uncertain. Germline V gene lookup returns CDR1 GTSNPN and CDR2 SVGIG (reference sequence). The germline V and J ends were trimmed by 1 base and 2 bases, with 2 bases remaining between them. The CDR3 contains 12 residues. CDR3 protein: CAWSDNTGELFF. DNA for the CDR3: TGTGCCTGGAGTGACAACACCGGGGAGCTGTTTTTT.

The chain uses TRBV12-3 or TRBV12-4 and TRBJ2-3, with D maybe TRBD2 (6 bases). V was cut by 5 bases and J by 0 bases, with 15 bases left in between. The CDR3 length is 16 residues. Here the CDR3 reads CASSRYKGTSTDTQYF. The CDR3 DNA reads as TGTGCCAGCAGTCGATACAAAGGGACTAGCACAGATACGCAGTATTTT.

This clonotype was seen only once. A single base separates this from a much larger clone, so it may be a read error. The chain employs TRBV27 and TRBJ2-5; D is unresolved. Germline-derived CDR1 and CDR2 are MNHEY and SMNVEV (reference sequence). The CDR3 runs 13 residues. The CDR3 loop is CASSRTTLETRYF. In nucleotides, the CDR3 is TGTGCCAGCAGTCGAACCACCCTGGAGACCCGGTACTTC.

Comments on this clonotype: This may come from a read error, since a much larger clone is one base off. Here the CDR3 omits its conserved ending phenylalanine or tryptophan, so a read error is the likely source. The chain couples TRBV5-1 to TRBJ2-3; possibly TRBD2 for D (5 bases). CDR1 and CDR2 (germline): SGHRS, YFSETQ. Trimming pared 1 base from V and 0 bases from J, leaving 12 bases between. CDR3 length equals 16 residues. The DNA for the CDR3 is TGCGCCAGCAGCTTGAACTCGGGGATAAGCACAGATACGCAGTATCTT. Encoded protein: CASSLNSGISTDTQYL.

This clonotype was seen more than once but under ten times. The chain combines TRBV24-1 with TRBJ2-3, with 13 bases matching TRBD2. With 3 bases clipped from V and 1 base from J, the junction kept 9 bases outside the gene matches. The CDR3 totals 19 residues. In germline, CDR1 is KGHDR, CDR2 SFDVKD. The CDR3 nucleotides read TGTGCCACCAGTGATCCGCGGACTAGCGGGAGAGTGGGCACAGATACGCAGTATTTT. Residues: CATSDPRTSGRVGTDTQYF.

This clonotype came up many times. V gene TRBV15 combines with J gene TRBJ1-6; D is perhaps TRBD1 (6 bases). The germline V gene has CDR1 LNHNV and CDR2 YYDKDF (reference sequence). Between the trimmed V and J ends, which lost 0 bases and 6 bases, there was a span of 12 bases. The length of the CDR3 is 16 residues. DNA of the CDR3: TGTGCCACCAGCAGAGATGTGGACAGTCCTAATTCACCCCTCCACTTT. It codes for CATSRDVDSPNSPLHF. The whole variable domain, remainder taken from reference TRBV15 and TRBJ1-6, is DAMVIQNPRYQVTQFGKPVTLSCSQTLNHNVMYWYQQKSSQAPKLLFHYYDKDFNNEADTPDNFQSRRPNTSFCFLDIRSPGLGDTAMYLCATSRDVDSPNSPLHFGNGTRLTVT.

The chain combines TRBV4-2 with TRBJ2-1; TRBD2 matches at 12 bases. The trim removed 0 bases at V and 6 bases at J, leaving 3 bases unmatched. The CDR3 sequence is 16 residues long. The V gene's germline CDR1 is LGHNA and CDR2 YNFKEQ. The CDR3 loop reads CASSQELAGGFNEQFF. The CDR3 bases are TGTGCCAGCAGCCAAGAACTAGCGGGAGGTTTCAATGAGCAGTTCTTC.

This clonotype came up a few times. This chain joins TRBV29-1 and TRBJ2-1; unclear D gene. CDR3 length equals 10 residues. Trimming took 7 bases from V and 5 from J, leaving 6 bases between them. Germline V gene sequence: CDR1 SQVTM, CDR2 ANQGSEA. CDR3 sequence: CSGGDNEQFF. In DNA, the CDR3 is TGCAGCGGAGGCGACAATGAGCAGTTCTTC.

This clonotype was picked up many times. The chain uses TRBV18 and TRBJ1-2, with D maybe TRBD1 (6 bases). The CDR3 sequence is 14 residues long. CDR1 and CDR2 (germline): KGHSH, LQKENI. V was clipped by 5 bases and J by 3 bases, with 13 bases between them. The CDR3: CASSIGQQYYGYTF. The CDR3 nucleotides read TGTGCCAGCTCAATAGGACAGCAGTACTATGGCTACACCTTC. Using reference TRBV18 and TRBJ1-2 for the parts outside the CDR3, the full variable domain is NAGVMQNPRHLVRRRGQEARLRCSPMKGHSHVYWYRQLPEEGLKFMVYLQKENIIDESGMPKERFSAEFPKEGPSILRIQQVVRGDSAAYFCASSIGQQYYGYTFGSGTRLTVV.

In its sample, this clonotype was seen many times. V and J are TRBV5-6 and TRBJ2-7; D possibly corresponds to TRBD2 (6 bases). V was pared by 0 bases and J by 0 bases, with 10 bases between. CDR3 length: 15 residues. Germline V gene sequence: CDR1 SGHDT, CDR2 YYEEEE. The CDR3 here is CASSLEGGSSYEQYF. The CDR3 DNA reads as TGTGCCAGCAGCTTGGAGGGAGGTAGCTCCTACGAGCAGTACTTC.

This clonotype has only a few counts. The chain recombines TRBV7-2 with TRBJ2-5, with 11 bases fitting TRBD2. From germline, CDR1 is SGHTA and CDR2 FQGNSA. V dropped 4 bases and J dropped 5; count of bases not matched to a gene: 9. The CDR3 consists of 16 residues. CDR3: CASSSEISGGAETQYF. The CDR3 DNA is TGTGCCAGCAGCTCCGAGATTAGCGGGGGGGCGGAGACCCAGTACTTC.

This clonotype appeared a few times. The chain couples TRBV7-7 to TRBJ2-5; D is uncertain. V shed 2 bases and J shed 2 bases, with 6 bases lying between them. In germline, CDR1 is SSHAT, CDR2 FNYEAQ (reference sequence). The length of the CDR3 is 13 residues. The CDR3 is CASSLLEQETQYF. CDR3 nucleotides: TGTGCCAGCAGCTTACTCGAGCAAGAGACCCAGTACTTC.